The present T cell receptor beta chain was sequenced within a study of PD-L1 blockade in urothelial cancer. This clone was seen once. The CDR3 contains 16 residues. V lost 5 bases, J lost 1 base, and 5 bases stayed unmatched. Germline-derived CDR1 and CDR2 are PRHDT and FYEKMQ (reference sequence). The repertoire was sequenced with immunoSEQ multiplex PCR; TCRdb's copy has only in-frame clones and lacks some. In the table there are about 81,000 clones, roughly nine tenths of which are singletons. The patients had locally advanced or metastatic urothelial carcinoma. The input for sequencing was PBMCs, taken around atezolizumab (anti-PD-L1) treatment. This sequence was found in a man aged 60-69 years with urothelial cancer. This sequence joins TRBV13 and TRBJ2-3; TRBD1 matches 11 bases. The CDR3, as DNA: TGTGCCAGCAGCCGGACAGGGGGCTTGGGCACAGATACGCAGTATTTT. It translates to CASSRTGGLGTDTQYF.